This T cell receptor (beta chain) is from a study of blood T cell repertoires in COVID-19. At the level of the study: The study drew acute and convalescent COVID-19 samples from the United States, Italy and Spain.

Concerning this clone: This sample includes further DNA sequences coding for the same CDR3.

This CDR3 has 14 residues. V was pared by 6 bases and J by 5 bases, with 8 bases of the junction left unmatched. Germline loops: CDR1 LNHDA, CDR2 SQIVND (reference sequence). Participant reports of clinical history set cohort assignment. Here immunoSEQ multiplex PCR was the method, and the copy in TCRdb shows in-frame clones only, minus some. The repertoire holds fewer than 300,000 clones, with about 91% as singletons. The sequenced material came from PBMCs or T cells enriched from blood (not recorded which). This receptor was identified in a woman aged 40 to 50 with acute COVID-19. The V gene is TRBV19, the J gene TRBJ2-5; 8 positions match TRBD1. The CDR3 is CASSSNRGRETQYF. As DNA, the CDR3 is TGTGCCAGTAGCTCTAACAGGGGGAGGGAGACCCAGTACTTC.